Following are 17 T cell receptor beta chains from one sample sequenced in a study of radiation and T cells in renal cell carcinoma (dated by TCRdb to 2020 to 2021). The sample's time point label is to be understood as: baseline pretreatment blood. This sample's treatment or condition label indicates: 15 Gy SBRT to primary tumor, nephrectomy 4 weeks later. Libraries came from the immunoSEQ multiplex PCR assay. The table was pulled from immuneACCESS by TCRdb, which kept in-frame rearrangements only. Such tables lose some clones; where checked, under half of the loss comes from unresolved V genes, and the rest has no known cause. A total of tens of thousands of clones appear in this sample, 82% of them only once. The ten largest account for around 5.8% of the sample. This sample comprised blood, obtained from a patient whose treatment included radiotherapy and nephrectomy. The receptors were gathered from a man aged 60-69 years with renal cell carcinoma.

The chain combines TRBV27 with TRBJ2-3; D uncertain. Looked up from germline, CDR1 is MNHEY and CDR2 is SMNVEV (reference sequence). V lost 0 bases, J lost 5 bases, and 12 bases lay in between. The CDR3 loop spans 15 amino acids. The CDR3 DNA reads TGTGCCAGCAGTTTATCTACGGCGGTCCAAGATACGCAGTATTTT. Translation: CASSLSTAVQDTQYF.

This chain uses TRBV5-5 with TRBJ1-1, with D perhaps TRBD1 (6 bases). In germline, CDR1 is SGHKS, CDR2 YYEKEE (reference sequence). The CDR3 has 14 residues. Deletions cut 4 bases from V and 5 bases from J, with 15 bases between. Written as DNA, the CDR3 is TGTGCCAGCAGCCCCCGGGGGGCTGGGACTGAAGCTTTCTTT. Its protein product is CASSPRGAGTEAFF.

The rearrangement uses TRBV28 and TRBJ2-6, with 10 nucleotides matching TRBD1. CDR1 and CDR2 (germline): MDHEN, SYDVKM. This CDR3 has 18 amino acids. The V segment lost 5 bases and the J segment 4 bases; nucleotides outside the gene matches: 11. CDR3 residues: CASSPPRQGAGGANVLTF. The CDR3 bases are TGTGCCAGCAGTCCACCACGACAGGGGGCGGGCGGGGCCAACGTCCTGACTTTC.

This chain connects TRBV6-5 to TRBJ2-3, with 12 positions matching TRBD2. The CDR3 runs to 13 residues. V lost 4 bases, J lost 9 bases, and 2 bases stayed unmatched. Germline-derived CDR1 and CDR2 are MNHEY and SVGAGI. This CDR3 reads CASSSTSGGTQYF. For the CDR3, the DNA is TGTGCCAGCAGTTCAACTAGCGGGGGGACGCAGTATTTT.

The J gene is TRBJ1-3, the V gene TRBV12-2. TRBV12-2 is a known pseudogene. The CDR3 covers 16 residues. This CDR3 is CASRPDDRRGTNTIYF. CDR3 nucleotide sequence: TGTGCAAGTCGCCCAGATGACAGGAGGGGAACAAACACCATATATTTT.

Notes on this clone: A junction end diverges from the germline sequence, so it may reflect a read error. The chain joins TRBV30 to TRBJ2-2, with TRBD2 identical over 7 bases. This CDR3 spans 13 amino acids. The V gene's germline CDR1 is GTSNPN and CDR2 SVGIG (reference sequence). This CDR3 reads CAGRGADTGELFF. Here the CDR3 DNA reads TGTGCCGGGAGGGGAGCGGACACCGGGGAGCTGTTTTTT.

On this clone: Other DNA variants within this sample encode the same CDR3. The chain joins TRBV9 to TRBJ2-7; D remains ambiguous. This CDR3 contains 13 residues. The germline V gene encodes CDR1 SGDLS and CDR2 YYNGEE. Trimming took 0 bases from V and 4 from J, leaving 8 bases between them. CDR3 in DNA: TGTGCCAGCAGCGTAGGGCTATCTTACGAGCAGTACTTC. Amino acids: CASSVGLSYEQYF.

The rearrangement uses TRBV28 and TRBJ2-7, with 7 bases lining up with TRBD1. CDR3 length: 14 amino acids. The V gene's germline CDR1 is MDHEN and CDR2 SYDVKM. With 5 bases clipped from V and 2 bases from J, the junction kept 6 bases outside the gene matches. The CDR3 region has the DNA TGTGCCAGCAGTATGACAGGGAGAACCTACGAGCAGTACTTC. It specifies CASSMTGRTYEQYF.

The chain combines TRBV28 with TRBJ1-3; the D is unclear. V was pared by 2 bases and J by 7 bases, with 9 bases between. Looked up from germline, CDR1 is MDHEN and CDR2 is SYDVKM. This CDR3 is built from 13 residues. The DNA of the CDR3 is TGTGCCAGCAGTTTAGGACTCTGGAACACCATATATTTT. Translation: CASSLGLWNTIYF.

This clone was observed once. This sequence joins TRBV19 and TRBJ1-5, with 9 nucleotides matching TRBD1. The V gene end was trimmed by 5 bases and the J gene end by 3 bases; junction bases not matched to a gene: 14. Germline lookup yields CDR1 LNHDA and CDR2 SQIVND (reference sequence). This CDR3 contains 18 residues. In DNA form, the CDR3 reads TGTGCCAGTAGTCCGCATAGGGGAGGGACAGGGACCAATCAGCCCCAGCATTTT. Protein: CASSPHRGGTGTNQPQHF.

The V gene is TRBV6-1, the J gene TRBJ2-1; tentative D call: TRBD2 (6 bases). The length of the CDR3 is 15 residues. V lost 1 base, J lost 7 bases, and 14 bases lay in between. Looked up from germline, CDR1 is MNHNS and CDR2 is SASEGT. The CDR3 coding sequence is TGTGCCAGCAGTGAAGAATGGACTACATTAAATGAGCAGTTCTTC. This sequence encodes CASSEEWTTLNEQFF.

The chain combines TRBV19 with TRBJ1-4; D perhaps matches TRBD1 (5 bases). Germline V lookup: CDR1 LNHDA, CDR2 SQIVND (reference sequence). The CDR3 contains 14 residues. Trimming cost V 4 bases and J 3 bases, with 9 bases left between them. The CDR3 protein is CASSSRAANEKLFF. CDR3 bases: TGTGCCAGTAGTAGCAGGGCGGCTAATGAAAAACTGTTTTTT.

Note on this clone: The junction and the germline gene differ at one end; a read error may be behind it. This chain connects TRBV6-5 to TRBJ2-5; tentative D call: TRBD1 (6 bases). This CDR3 has 14 amino acids. Germline CDR1 and CDR2: MNHEY and SVGAGI. The chain's CDR3 is CAISERTDKETQYF. CDR3 in DNA: TGTGCCATCAGTGAGAGGACAGATAAAGAGACCCAGTACTTC.

The rearrangement joins TRBV19 to TRBJ2-1, with TRBD2 matching 10 bases. The CDR3 totals 13 residues. J lost 14 bases, V lost 4 bases, and 8 bases had no gene match. Germline CDR1 and CDR2: LNHDA and SQIVND (reference sequence). Here the CDR3 reads CASSTDKREGKFF. In nucleotides, the CDR3 is TGTGCCAGTAGTACAGACAAGCGGGAGGGGAAGTTCTTC.

CDR3 bases: TGTGCCAGCAGTCCCTTTGGGGGGAGCTACGCTGGAAACACCATATATTTT. Translated, it gives CASSPFGGSYAGNTIYF. The chain joins TRBV27 to TRBJ1-3; weak D call: TRBD1 (5 bases). This CDR3 is built from 17 residues. From germline, CDR1 is MNHEY and CDR2 SMNVEV (reference sequence). Trimming cost V 5 bases and J 2 bases, with 19 bases left between them.

The rearrangement uses TRBV7-9 and TRBJ1-4; tentative D call: TRBD1 (5 bases). This CDR3 is built from 14 residues. V lost 4 bases and J lost 0, with 6 bases in between. Germline V gene lookup returns CDR1 SEHNR and CDR2 FQNEAQ (reference sequence). The CDR3: CASSSGATNEKLFF. The CDR3 bases are TGTGCCAGCAGCTCGGGGGCAACTAATGAAAAACTGTTTTTT.

This clone has only one observation. The chain links TRBV19 to TRBJ2-5; 12 nucleotides agree with TRBD2. This CDR3 is 18 amino acids long. The trim removed 3 bases at V and 8 bases at J, leaving 16 bases unmatched. CDR1 and CDR2 from the germline V gene are LNHDA and SQIVND (reference sequence). The CDR3 loop is CASSIGGYPSGRAGTQYF. As DNA, the CDR3 is TGTGCCAGTAGTATTGGGGGATATCCTAGCGGGAGGGCCGGTACCCAGTACTTC.